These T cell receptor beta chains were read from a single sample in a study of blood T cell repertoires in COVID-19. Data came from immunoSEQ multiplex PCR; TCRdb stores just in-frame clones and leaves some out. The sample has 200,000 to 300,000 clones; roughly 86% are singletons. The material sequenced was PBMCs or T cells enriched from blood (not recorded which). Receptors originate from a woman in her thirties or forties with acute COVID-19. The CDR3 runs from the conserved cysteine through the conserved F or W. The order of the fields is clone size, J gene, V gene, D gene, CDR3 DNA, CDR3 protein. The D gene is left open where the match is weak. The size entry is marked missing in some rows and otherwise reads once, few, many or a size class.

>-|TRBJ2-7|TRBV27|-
TGTGCCAGCAGTTCCCCAGGGGGGCCTCTCCCCGAGCAGTACTTC
CASSSPGGPLPEQYF
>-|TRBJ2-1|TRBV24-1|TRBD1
TGTGCCACCAGTGACCGACAGGGAGTCGACAATGAGCAGTTCTTC
CATSDRQGVDNEQFF
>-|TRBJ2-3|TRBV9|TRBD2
TGTGCCAGCAGCGAAGGGACTAGCGGGAGAGATACGCAGTATTTT
CASSEGTSGRDTQYF
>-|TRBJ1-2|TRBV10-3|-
TGTGCCATCAGTGACCAGGGAGGCGATGGCTACACCTTC
CAISDQGGDGYTF
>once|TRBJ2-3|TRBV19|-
TGTGCCAGTAGTATAGGTGGGCTCACAGATACGCAGTATTTT
CASSIGGLTDTQYF
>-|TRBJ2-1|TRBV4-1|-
TGCGCCAGCAGCCAAGATCAGCTAGGGGGAAACAATGAGCAGTTCTTC
CASSQDQLGGNNEQFF
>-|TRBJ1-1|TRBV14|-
TGTGCCAGCAGCCAAGTACAGGGAGTGGACACTGAAGCTTTCTTT
CASSQVQGVDTEAFF
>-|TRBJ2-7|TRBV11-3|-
TGTGCCAGCAGCCCCGACAGTCGGATCTCCTACGAGCAGTACTTC
CASSPDSRISYEQYF
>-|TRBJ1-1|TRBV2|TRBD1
TGTGCCAGTCGGAGGACAGGGAACCCAGCCGAAGCTTTCTTT
CASRRTGNPAEAFF
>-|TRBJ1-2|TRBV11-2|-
TGTGCCAGCAGCCTAAGGGGTTGGGGTAACTATGGCTACACCTTC
CASSLRGWGNYGYTF
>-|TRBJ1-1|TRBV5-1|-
TGCGCCAGCAGCGTCGCGGGAGGGGACCCTGAAGCTTTCTTT
CASSVAGGDPEAFF
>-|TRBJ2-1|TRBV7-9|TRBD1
TGTGCCAGCACCCGGACAGGCTCCTACAATGAGCAGTTCTTC
CASTRTGSYNEQFF
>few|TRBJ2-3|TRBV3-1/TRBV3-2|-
TGTGCCAGCAGCCAAGTTCCTACAGATACGCAGTATTTT
CASSQVPTDTQYF
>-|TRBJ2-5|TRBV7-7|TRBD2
TGTGCTAGCAGCCCCGGACTAGCGGGCATCCAAGAGACCCAGTACTTC
CASSPGLAGIQETQYF
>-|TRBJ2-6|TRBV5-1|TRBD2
TGCGCCAGCAGGGCTAGCGGGCCCTCTGGGGCCAACGTCCTGACTTTC
CASRASGPSGANVLTF
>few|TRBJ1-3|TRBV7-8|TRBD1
TGTGCCAGCAGCAAGACAGGGGTGCTAGGTGGGAACACCATATATTTT
CASSKTGVLGGNTIYF
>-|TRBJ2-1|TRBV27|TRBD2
TGTGCCAGCACGGGCTGGATTGGAGCGGGAACCATTAATGAGCAGTTCTTC
CASTGWIGAGTINEQFF
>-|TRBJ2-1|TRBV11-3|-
TGTGCCAGCAGCTTGCGAAACTCCTACAATGAGCAGTTCTTC
CASSLRNSYNEQFF
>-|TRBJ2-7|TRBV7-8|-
TGTGCCAGCAGCTTAGCACAGAGATCCTACGAGCAGTACTTC
CASSLAQRSYEQYF
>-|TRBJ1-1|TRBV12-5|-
TGTGCTAGTGGTTTGGGACGGAGGAACACTGAAGCTTTCTTT
CASGLGRRNTEAFF
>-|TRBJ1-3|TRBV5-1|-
TGCGCCAGCAGCTCTGACGGGAGGAGAGACACCATATATTTT
CASSSDGRRDTIYF
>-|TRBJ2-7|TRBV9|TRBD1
TGTGCCAGCAGCGTGGGGGGCCAGGGGGCTGGAGAGCAGTACTTC
CASSVGGQGAGEQYF
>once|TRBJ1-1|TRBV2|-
TGTGCCAGCAGCACACGGGGGGGTGTGGGTGAAGCTTTCTTT
CASSTRGGVGEAFF
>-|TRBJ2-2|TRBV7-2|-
TGTGCCAGCAGCTTAATGGGACAAGGGGAGCTGTTTTTT
CASSLMGQGELFF
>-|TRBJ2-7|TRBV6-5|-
TGTGCCAGCAGTTACGACAGTTCCTACGAGCAGTACTTC
CASSYDSSYEQYF
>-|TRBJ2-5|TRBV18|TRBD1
TGTGCCAGCTCACAGGACAGGGATGATGAGACCCAGTACTTC
CASSQDRDDETQYF
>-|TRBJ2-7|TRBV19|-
TGTGCCAGTAGTGGAACTAGCCAGCAGTACTTC
CASSGTSQQYF
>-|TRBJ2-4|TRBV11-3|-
TGTGCCAGCAGCTTAGATCCCCCTCGGGGGGCCAAAAACATTCAGTACTTC
CASSLDPPRGAKNIQYF
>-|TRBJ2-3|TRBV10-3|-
TGTGCCATCAGTGAGTCTGGTAGCAACACAGATACGCAGTATTTT
CAISESGSNTDTQYF
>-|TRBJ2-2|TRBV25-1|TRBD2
TGTGCCAGCAGTTCAGCGGGACTATGGGGCGGGGAGCTGTTTTTT
CASSSAGLWGGELFF
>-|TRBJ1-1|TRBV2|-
TGTGCCAGCAGTGAAGACGGCAGGGGTGCTGAAGCTTTCTTT
CASSEDGRGAEAFF
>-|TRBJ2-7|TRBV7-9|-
TGTGCCAGCAGCTTAAAAGGGGACTCGATATACGAGCAGTACTTC
CASSLKGDSIYEQYF
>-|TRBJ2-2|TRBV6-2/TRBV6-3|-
TGTGCCAGCAGCTCCACGGACACCGGGGAGCTGTTTTTT
CASSSTDTGELFF
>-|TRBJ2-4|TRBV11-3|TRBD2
TGTGCCAGCAGACCTCTCGGGGGGACCAAAAACATTCAGTACTTC
CASRPLGGTKNIQYF
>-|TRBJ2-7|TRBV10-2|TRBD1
TGCGCCAGCGGTGGACAGGGAACCTACGAGCAGTACTTC
CASGGQGTYEQYF
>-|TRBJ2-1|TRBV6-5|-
TGTGCCAGCGGGAGAGGAGGGACTTACCACAATGAGCAGTTCTTC
CASGRGGTYHNEQFF
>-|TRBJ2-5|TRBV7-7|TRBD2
TGTGCTAGCAGCTCCCTCGGACTAGCGGAAGAGACCCAGTACTTC
CASSSLGLAEETQYF
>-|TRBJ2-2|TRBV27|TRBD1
TGTGCCAGCAGTTTCAGGGGGAGCCCCACCGGGGAGCTGTTTTTT
CASSFRGSPTGELFF
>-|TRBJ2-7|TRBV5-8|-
TGTGCCAGCAGCCAGAGGGCAGCTTACGAGCAGTACTTC
CASSQRAAYEQYF
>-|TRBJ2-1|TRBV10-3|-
TGTGCCATCAGTGAGTCGGAGGGGGCGAGCGAGCAGTTCTTC
CAISESEGASEQFF
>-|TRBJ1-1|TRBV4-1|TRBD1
TGCGCCAGCAGCCAAGAAGCCAATACAGGGGGCGGTACGTCCGAAGCTTTCTTT
CASSQEANTGGGTSEAFF
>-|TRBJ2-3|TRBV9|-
TGTGCCAGCGGATCGGGGAGCACAGATACGCAGTATTTT
CASGSGSTDTQYF
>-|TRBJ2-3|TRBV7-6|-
TGTGCCAGCAGCCTGTTACCTCTATTATCAGATACGCAGTATTTT
CASSLLPLLSDTQYF
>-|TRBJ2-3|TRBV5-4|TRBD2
TGTGCCAGCAGCTTGGGACTAGCGGGAGGAAGGAGTGCAGATACGCAGTATTTT
CASSLGLAGGRSADTQYF
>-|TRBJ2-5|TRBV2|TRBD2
TGTGCCAGCAGTAGGACTAGCGGGTACCAAGAGACCCAGTACTTC
CASSRTSGYQETQYF
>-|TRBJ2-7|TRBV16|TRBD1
TGTGCCAGCAGCCAAGAGCAGGGACAGTACGAGCAGTACTTC
CASSQEQGQYEQYF
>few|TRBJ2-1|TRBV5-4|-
TGTGCCAGCAGCTTGGACAGGGAAAGTGAGCAGTTCTTC
CASSLDRESEQFF
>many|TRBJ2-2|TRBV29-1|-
TGCAGCGTTGAAGATTGGGGTAGCGGGAACACCGGGGAGCTGTTTTTT
CSVEDWGSGNTGELFF
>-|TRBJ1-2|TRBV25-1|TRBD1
TGTGCCAGCAGTGCGTCTGGGACAGGTAGCTATGGCTACACCTTC
CASSASGTGSYGYTF
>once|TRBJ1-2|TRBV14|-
TGTGCCAGCAGCCCTTCTATGGGTTTTCGGGACTATGGCTACACCTTC
CASSPSMGFRDYGYTF
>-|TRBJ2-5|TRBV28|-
TGTGCCAGCAGTCCCCCGGACAGTAATGGGGAGACCCAGTACTTC
CASSPPDSNGETQYF